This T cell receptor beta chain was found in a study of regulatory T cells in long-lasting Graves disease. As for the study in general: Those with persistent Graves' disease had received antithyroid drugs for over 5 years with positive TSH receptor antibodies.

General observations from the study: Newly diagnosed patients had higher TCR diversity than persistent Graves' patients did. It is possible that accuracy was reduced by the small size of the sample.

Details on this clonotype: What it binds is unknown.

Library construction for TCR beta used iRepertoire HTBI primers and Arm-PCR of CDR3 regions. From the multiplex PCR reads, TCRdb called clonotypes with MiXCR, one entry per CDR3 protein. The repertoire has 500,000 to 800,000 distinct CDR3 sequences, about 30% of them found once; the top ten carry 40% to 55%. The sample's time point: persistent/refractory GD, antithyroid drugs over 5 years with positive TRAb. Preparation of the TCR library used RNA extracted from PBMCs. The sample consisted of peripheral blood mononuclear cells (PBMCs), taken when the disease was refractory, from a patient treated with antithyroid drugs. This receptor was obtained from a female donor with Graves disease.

The CDR3 nucleotides are TGTGCCAGCAGCCAAGAATTAGACACTGAAGCTTTCTTT. Translating it yields CASSQELDTEAFF. V gene TRBV3-1 combines with J gene TRBJ1-1; no reliable D call. V lost 0 bases, J lost 3 bases, and 5 bases lay in between. From germline, CDR1 is LGHDT and CDR2 YNNKEL (reference sequence). The CDR3 has 13 residues.